The source of this T cell receptor (beta chain) is a study of PD-1 blockade in classical Hodgkin lymphoma. Overall study context: Nivolumab dosing for patients was 3 mg/kg, administered intravenously every 2 weeks.

CDR1 is SGHKS, CDR2 YYEKEE, per germline (reference sequence). CDR3 length: 15 residues. With V trimmed by 6 bases and J by 0 bases, 8 bases remained unmatched. Patients all relapsed after autologous stem cell transplantation, and there was variation in brentuximab vedotin exposure. Investigators obtained CD8+ T cells from thawed PBMCs by magnetic negative selection. Libraries were prepared by immunoSEQ multiplex PCR; TCRdb keeps only in-frame clonotypes and omits some of them. The sample has over 9,000 clones, roughly 83% seen once; the top ten hold less than 50%. The sample was CD8+ T cells from blood, taken at baseline. This clonotype was sampled from a human donor with classical Hodgkin lymphoma. The J gene is TRBJ2-7, the V gene TRBV5-5, with 8 positions matching TRBD1. The CDR3 is CASTYDRGHSYEQYF. For the CDR3, the DNA is TGTGCCAGCACCTACGACAGGGGCCACTCCTACGAGCAGTACTTC.